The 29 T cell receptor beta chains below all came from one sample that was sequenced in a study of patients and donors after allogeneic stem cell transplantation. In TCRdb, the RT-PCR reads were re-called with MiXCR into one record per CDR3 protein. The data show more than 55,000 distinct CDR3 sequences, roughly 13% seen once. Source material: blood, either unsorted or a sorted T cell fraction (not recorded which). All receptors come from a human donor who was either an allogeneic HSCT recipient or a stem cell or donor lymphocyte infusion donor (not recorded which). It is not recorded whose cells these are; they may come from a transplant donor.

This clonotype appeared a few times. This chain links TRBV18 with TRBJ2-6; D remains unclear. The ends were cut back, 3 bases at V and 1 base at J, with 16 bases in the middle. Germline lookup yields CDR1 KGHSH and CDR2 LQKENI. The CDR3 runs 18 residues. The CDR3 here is CASSPITPSRSGANVLTF. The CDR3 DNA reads TGTGCCAGCTCACCGATAACTCCCTCTCGTTCTGGGGCCAACGTCCTGACTTTC.

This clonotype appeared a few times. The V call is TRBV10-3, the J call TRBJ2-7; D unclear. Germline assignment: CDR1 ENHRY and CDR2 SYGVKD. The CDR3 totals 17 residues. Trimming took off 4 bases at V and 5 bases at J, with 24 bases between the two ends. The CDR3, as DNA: TGTGCCATCAGTGCCTTCAGAAGTTGGGCGATACCTAACGAGCAGTACTTC. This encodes CAISAFRSWAIPNEQYF.

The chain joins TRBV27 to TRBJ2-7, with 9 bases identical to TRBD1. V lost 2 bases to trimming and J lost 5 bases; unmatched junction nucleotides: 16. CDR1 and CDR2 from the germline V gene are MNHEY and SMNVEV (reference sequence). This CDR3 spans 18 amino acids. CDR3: CASSLLGTGTLPVDEQYF. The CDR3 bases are TGTGCCAGCAGTTTACTCGGGACAGGGACTCTTCCAGTGGACGAGCAGTACTTC.

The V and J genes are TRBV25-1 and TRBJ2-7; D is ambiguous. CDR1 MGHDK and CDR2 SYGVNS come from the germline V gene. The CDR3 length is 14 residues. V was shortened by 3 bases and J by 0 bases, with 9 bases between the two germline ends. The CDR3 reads CASSDPADSYEQYF. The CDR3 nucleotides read TGTGCCAGCAGTGACCCGGCAGACTCCTACGAGCAGTACTTC.

The CDR3 loop reads CASTLTSAPSYEQYF. CDR3 coding DNA: TGTGCCAGCACCCTAACGTCGGCCCCCTCCTACGAGCAGTACTTC. The rearrangement uses TRBV9 and TRBJ2-7, with unresolved D. Trimming left V 6 bases short and J 0 bases short, with 16 bases between. The CDR3 has 15 amino acids. Per germline, CDR1 SGDLS and CDR2 YYNGEE.

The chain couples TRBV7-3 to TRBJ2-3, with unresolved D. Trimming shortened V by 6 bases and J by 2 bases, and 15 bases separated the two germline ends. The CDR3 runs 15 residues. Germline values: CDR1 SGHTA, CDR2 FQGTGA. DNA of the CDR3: TGTGCCAGCAGTCAAATAGGGCGGAACACAGATACGCAGTATTTT. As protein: CASSQIGRNTDTQYF.

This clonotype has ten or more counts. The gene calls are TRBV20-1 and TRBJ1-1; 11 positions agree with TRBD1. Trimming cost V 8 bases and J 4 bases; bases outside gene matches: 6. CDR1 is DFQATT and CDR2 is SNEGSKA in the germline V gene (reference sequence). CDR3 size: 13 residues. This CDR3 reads CSSGQGAGTEAFF. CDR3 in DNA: TGCAGTTCCGGACAGGGGGCCGGCACTGAAGCTTTCTTT.

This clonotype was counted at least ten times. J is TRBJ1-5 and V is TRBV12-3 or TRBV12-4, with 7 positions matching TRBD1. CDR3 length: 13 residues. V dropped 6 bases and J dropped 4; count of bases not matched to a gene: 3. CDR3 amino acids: CASRPGQNQPQHF. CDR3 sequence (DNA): TGTGCCAGCAGGCCGGGACAGAATCAGCCCCAGCATTTT.

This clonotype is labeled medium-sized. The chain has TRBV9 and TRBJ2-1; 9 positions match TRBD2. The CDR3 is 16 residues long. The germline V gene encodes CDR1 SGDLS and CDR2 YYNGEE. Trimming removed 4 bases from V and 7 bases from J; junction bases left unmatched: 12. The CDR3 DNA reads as TGTGCCAGCAGCTCGCGGACTAGCGTGACTGCAAATGAGCAGTTCTTC. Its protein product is CASSSRTSVTANEQFF.

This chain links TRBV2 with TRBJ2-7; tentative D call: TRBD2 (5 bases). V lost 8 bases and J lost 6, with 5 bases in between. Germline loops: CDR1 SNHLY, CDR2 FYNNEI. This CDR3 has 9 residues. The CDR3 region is CASGLEQYF. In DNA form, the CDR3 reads TGTGCCAGCGGACTCGAGCAGTACTTC.

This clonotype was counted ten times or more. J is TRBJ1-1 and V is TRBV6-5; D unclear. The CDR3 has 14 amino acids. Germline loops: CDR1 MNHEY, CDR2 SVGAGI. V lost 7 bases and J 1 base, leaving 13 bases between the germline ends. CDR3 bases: TGTGCCAGCAACCGTGGGTTGACGAACACTGAAGCTTTCTTT. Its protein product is CASNRGLTNTEAFF.

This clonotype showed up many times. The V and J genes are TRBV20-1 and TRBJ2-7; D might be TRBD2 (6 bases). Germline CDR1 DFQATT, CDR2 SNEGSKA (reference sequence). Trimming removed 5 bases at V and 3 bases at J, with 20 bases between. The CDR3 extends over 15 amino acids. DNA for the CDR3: TGCAGTGCTTACCCTAGAACGGGACTCGTCTACGAGCAGTACTTC. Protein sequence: CSAYPRTGLVYEQYF.

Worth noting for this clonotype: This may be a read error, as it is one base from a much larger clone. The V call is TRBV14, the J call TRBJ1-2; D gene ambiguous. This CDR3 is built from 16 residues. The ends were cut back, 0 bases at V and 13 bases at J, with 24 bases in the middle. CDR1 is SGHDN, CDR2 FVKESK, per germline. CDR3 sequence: CASSQDSNSVKASCTF. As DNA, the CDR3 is TGTGCCAGCAGCCAAGATTCGAACAGCGTTAAAGCGAGCTGCACCTTC.

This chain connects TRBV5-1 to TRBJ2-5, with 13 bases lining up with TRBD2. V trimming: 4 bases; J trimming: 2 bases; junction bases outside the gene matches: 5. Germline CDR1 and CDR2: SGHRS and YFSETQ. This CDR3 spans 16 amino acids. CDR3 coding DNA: TGCGCCAGCAGCGCCGGACTAGCGGGAGTTCAAGAGACCCAGTACTTC. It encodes CASSAGLAGVQETQYF.

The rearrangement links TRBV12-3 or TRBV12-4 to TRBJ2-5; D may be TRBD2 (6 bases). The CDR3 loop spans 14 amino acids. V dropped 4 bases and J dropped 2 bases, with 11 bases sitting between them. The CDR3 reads CASSSRRGQETQYF. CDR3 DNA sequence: TGTGCCAGCAGTTCCCGTCGGGGGCAAGAGACCCAGTACTTC.

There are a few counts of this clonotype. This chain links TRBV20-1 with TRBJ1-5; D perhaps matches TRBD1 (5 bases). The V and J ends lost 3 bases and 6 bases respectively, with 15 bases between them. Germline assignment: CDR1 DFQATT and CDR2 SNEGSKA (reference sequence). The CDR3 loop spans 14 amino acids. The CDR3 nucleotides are TGCAGTGCTAGGGGCCTAAGCGGGGGTCAGCCCCAGCATTTT. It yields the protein CSARGLSGGQPQHF.

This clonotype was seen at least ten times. This CDR3 is CASSLVGVSSPLHF. The CDR3 nucleotides are TGCGCCAGCAGCTTGGTAGGGGTGAGTTCACCCCTCCACTTT. This rearrangement joins TRBV5-1 to TRBJ1-6; maybe TRBD1 (5 bases). Germline V gene lookup returns CDR1 SGHRS and CDR2 YFSETQ. V shed 0 bases and J shed 9 bases, with 10 bases lying between them. The CDR3 loop spans 14 amino acids.

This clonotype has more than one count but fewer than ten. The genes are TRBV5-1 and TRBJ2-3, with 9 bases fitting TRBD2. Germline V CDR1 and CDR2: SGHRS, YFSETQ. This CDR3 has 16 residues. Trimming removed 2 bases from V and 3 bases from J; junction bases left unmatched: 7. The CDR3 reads CASSFRAGGGTDTQYF. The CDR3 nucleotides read TGCGCCAGCAGCTTCCGAGCGGGAGGTGGTACAGATACGCAGTATTTT.

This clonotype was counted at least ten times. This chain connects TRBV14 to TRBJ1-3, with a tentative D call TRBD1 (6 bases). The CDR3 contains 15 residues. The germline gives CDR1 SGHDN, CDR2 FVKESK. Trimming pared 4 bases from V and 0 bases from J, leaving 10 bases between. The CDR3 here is CASSPLTGSGNTIYF. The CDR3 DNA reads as TGTGCCAGCAGCCCTTTGACAGGCTCTGGAAACACCATATATTTT.

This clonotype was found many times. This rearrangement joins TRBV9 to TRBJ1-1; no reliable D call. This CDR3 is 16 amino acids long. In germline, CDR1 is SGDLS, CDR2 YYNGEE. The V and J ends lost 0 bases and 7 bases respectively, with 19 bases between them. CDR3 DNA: TGTGCCAGCAGCGTAGTACCGCTAGGAAGAGGTGGTGAAGCTTTCTTT. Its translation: CASSVVPLGRGGEAFF.

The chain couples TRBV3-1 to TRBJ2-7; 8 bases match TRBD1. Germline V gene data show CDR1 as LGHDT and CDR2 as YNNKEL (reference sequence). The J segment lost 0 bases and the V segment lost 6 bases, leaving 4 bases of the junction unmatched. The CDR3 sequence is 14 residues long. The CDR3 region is CASRRDRLSYEQYF. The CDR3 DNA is TGTGCCAGCAGAAGGGACAGGCTCTCCTACGAGCAGTACTTC.

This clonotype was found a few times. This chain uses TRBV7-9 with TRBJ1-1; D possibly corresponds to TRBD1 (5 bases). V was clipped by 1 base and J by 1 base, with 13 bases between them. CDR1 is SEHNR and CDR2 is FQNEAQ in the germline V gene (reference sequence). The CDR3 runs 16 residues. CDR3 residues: CASSLVLWGSNTEAFF. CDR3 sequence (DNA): TGTGCCAGCAGCTTAGTTCTGTGGGGCTCGAACACTGAAGCTTTCTTT.

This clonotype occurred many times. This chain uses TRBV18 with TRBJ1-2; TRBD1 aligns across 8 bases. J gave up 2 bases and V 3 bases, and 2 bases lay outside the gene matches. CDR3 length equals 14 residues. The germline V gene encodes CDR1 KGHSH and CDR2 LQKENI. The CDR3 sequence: CASSPQGANYGYTF. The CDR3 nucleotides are TGTGCCAGCTCACCCCAGGGGGCGAACTATGGCTACACCTTC.

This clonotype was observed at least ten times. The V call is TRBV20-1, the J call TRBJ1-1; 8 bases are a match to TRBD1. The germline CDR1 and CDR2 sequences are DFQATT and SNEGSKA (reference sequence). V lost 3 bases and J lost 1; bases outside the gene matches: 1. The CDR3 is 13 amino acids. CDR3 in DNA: TGCAGTGCTAGGACAGGGGCGAACACTGAAGCTTTCTTT. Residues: CSARTGANTEAFF.

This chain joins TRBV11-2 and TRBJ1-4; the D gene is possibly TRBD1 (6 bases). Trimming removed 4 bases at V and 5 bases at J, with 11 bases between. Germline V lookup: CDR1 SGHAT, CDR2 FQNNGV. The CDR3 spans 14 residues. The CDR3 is CASSWTVSNEKLFF. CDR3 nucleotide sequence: TGTGCCAGCAGCTGGACAGTTTCGAATGAAAAACTGTTTTTT.

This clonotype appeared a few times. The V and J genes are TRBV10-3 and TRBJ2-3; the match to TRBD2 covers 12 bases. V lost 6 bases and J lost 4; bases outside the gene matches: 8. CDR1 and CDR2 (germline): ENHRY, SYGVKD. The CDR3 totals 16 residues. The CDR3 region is CAISPGLAGSPDTQYF. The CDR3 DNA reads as TGTGCCATCAGCCCCGGACTAGCGGGATCTCCAGATACGCAGTATTTT.

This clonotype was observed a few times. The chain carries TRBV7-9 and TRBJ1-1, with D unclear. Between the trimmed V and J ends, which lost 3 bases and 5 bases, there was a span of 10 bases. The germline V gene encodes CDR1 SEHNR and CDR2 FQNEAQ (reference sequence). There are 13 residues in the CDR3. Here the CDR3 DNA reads TGTGCCAGCAGCTTCCTACAGATGACTGAAGCTTTCTTT. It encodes CASSFLQMTEAFF.

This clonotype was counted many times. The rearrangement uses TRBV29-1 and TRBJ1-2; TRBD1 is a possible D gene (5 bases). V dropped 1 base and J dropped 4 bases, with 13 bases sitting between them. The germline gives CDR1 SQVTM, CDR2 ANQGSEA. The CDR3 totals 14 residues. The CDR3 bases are TGCAGCGTTGAAGGCGGGGAGGGGTCCTATGGCTACACCTTC. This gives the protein CSVEGGEGSYGYTF.

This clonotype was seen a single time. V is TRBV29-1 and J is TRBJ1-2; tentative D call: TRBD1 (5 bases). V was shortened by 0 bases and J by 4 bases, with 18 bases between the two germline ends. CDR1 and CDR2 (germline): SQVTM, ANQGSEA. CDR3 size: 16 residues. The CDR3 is CSVEDRGRGDAYGYTF. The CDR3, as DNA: TGCAGCGTTGAAGATCGAGGCCGGGGCGATGCCTATGGCTACACCTTC.